The clone carrying this TCR beta chain was seen a few times. The data derive from a study of blood T cell repertoires in COVID-19. Overall study: Collection of acute and convalescent COVID-19 samples took place in the United States, Italy and Spain.

The CDR3 sequence is 15 residues long. V dropped 1 base and J dropped 7 bases, with 14 bases sitting between them. Germline V gene sequence: CDR1 SGHTA, CDR2 FQGNSA. Authors' processing steps: Using reference gene primer amplification, nucleated cell counts were estimated. The protocol was immunoSEQ multiplex PCR, while the TCRdb copy is restricted to in-frame clones and leaves out a portion. V and J calls and clone size follow that table, whereas D and trimming were derived from the DNA. The table shows about 230,000 clones, with roughly 83% occurring only once. The chain joins TRBV7-2 to TRBJ1-5, with D possibly being TRBD1 (6 bases). The sequence was obtained from a woman aged 70-85 years with active or convalescent COVID-19. Sequencing was done on a sample of peripheral blood. The CDR3 loop is CASSLGAGGWQPQHF. CDR3 DNA sequence: TGTGCCAGCAGCTTAGGGGCTGGGGGCTGGCAGCCCCAGCATTTT.